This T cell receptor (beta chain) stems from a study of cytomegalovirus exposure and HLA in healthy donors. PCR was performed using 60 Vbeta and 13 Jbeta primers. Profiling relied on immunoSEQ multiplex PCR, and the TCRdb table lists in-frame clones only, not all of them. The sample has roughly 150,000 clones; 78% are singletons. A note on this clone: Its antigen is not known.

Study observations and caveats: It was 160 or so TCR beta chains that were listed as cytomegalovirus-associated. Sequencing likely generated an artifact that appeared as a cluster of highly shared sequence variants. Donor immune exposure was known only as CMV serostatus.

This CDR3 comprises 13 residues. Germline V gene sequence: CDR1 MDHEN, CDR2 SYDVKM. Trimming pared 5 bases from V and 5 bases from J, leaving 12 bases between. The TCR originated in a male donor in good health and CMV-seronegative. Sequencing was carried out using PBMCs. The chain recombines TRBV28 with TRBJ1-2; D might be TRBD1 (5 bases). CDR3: CASSDSNWYGYTF. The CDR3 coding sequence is TGTGCCAGCAGTGACAGCAATTGGTATGGCTACACCTTC.